This T cell receptor (beta chain) appears in the sequencing data of a study of T-cell memory formation after mild COVID-19. Study results and caveats: There were some responding clones in pre-infection memory, which suggested that cross-reactive memory had joined. Day 15 to 85 contracting clones showed balanced CD4/CD8; day 15 to 37 expanders favored CD4+. CM and EM subsets held most contracting CD4+ clones; EMRA held CD8+ ones.

TCRdb fed the 5' RACE reads into MiXCR, producing one record per CDR3 protein. The table lists around 260,000 distinct CDR3 sequences, around 15% of them singletons. This clonotype occurred a few times. No antigen is known for it. CDR3 length: 16 amino acids. V was clipped by 5 bases and J by 2 bases; unmatched bases: 9. Germline lookup yields CDR1 SEHNR and CDR2 FQNEAQ (reference sequence). This sequence joins TRBV7-9 and TRBJ1-3, with 7 bases fitting TRBD1. Sequencing was carried out using PBMCs or a T cell subset sorted from them (not recorded which). The sequence came from a young man who had mild COVID-19 (a few samples of this study predate the infection). Cell type and time point are not known. CDR3 nucleotides: TGTGCCAGCAGCCCCCCTCGGGGGACAGCTGGAAACACCATATATTTT. Protein: CASSPPRGTAGNTIYF.